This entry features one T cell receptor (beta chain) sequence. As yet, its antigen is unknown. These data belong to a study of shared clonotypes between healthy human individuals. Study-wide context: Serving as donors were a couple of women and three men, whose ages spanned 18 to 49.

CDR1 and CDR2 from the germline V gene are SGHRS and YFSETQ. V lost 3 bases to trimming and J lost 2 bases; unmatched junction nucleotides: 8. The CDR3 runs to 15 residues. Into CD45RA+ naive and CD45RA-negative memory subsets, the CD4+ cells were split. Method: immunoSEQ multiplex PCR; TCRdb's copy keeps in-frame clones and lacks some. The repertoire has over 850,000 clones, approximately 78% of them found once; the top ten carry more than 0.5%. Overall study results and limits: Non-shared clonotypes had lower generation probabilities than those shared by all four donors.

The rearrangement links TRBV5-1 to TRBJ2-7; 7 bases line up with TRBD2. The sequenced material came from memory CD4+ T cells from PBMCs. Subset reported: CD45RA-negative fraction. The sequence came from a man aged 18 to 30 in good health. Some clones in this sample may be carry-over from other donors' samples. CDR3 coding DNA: TGCGCCAGCAGCTGGGGAGCTAGCGGCCCCTACGAGCAGTACTTC. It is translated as CASSWGASGPYEQYF.